This T cell receptor (beta chain) was obtained from a study of blood T cells in healthy people across ages (dated by TCRdb to the mid-2010s). Context from the whole study: In model experiments, template switching captured about one uniquely barcoded TCR beta cDNA molecule for every two T cells. To track age-related changes in TCR beta repertoire diversity, the study relied on deep sequencing normalized with unique cDNA molecular identifiers. To avoid experimental bias, donors of different ages were randomly spread across the sequencing lanes. Donors were grouped into four age groups: young (average approximately 16 years), middle-aged (roughly 37), aged (around 56) and long-lived (just over 80). Two additional independent replicas of 1 million unique cDNA reads from the same blood draw were analyzed for two donors (one aged 18 to 30 and one aged 80 or older).

A few counts support this clonotype. Its target antigen remains unknown. No base qualities exist here, and no much larger clone lies one base off it. Study-wide findings and limitations: The CMV infection status of donors was not known, potentially confounding age-related changes in expanded clonotypes. Estimates of total diversity from one million sequenced T cells were regarded as lower bounds and underestimates. Observed TCR beta diversity per million T cells fell roughly linearly with age, and a significant reduction was already apparent by age roughly 40. Compared with the aged group, the long-lived group had more naive CD4+ T cells, fewer expanded clones and increased TCR diversity, a pattern suggesting age selection. Since profiling was done on bulk unsorted PBMCs, naive and antigen-experienced compartments could not be conclusively compared. A strong correlation was found between observed TCR beta diversity and the percentage of naive T cells measured by flow cytometry.

Libraries were built with 5' RACE. TCRdb lists the instrument as Illumina HiSeq 2500. A second PCR of 7 to 11 cycles was run with a J-beta primer mix and a sample-barcoded 5' primer. A template-switch 5' adaptor carrying 12 random nucleotides introduced a unique molecular identifier onto each TCR beta cDNA molecule. At least 2.5 million CDR3-containing paired-end reads were obtained from each sample. First-strand cDNA synthesis was performed from all RNA using the Mint cDNA synthesis kit, with priming by a TRBC-specific oligonucleotide. Following uracil-DNA glycosylase treatment, all cDNA underwent a first 18-cycle PCR with the universal primers M1SS and BC2_uni_R. In the authors' own workflow: Normalization of each sample was performed by random selection of 1 million high-quality reads, each carrying a distinct molecular identifier. Instead of being binned into consensus sequences, reads with shared molecular identifiers were discarded. MiTCR, run with a Q25 quality threshold and the strictest error-elimination algorithm, handled CDR3 identification, clonotype clustering and error correction. A nonparametric unseen species model with Euler transformation was used to estimate a lower bound on total TCR beta diversity. Starting from the raw public reads, TCRdb applied fastp trimming at Q25, assembled clones with MiXCR and retained in-frame beta chains. Duplicate CDR3 protein sequences are folded into a single record with the most common DNA and genes. For this entry, the V and J calls and clone size follow TCRdb and not the study's own pipeline. This sample lists around 990,000 distinct CDR3 sequences; 35% to 45% were detected once. Less than 15% of the sample lies in the top ten.

The germline V gene gives CDR1 as SGDLS and CDR2 as YYNGEE. The junction shows trimming of 0 bases on V and 4 bases on J, plus 7 bases between the germline ends. The CDR3 contains 13 residues, cysteine and phenylalanine counted. Only CDR3 DNA is held: 39 bases, read in frame from base 1. The 39 donors, aged about 6 to 95 years, were systemically healthy Caucasian individuals from Russia. Around 9.7 milliliters of peripheral blood were collected from each donor into EDTA-treated Vacutainer tubes. Ficoll-Paque density-gradient centrifugation was used to isolate PBMCs, with at least 6.5 million obtained per sample. Trizol reagent was used to extract total RNA from PBMCs, with at least 6 micrograms per sample. For every donor, an aliquot of PBMCs went through flow cytometry to measure the percentages of naive CD45RAhigh/CD27high T cells.

The receptor chain draws on TRBV9 and TRBJ1-1, with the D gene too uncertain to name. Material for sequencing was blood. This clonotype was obtained from a man in his late teens or twenties in good health. The DNA is TGTGCCAGCAGCGTAGGGACCCGCACTGAAGCTTTCTTT. Its protein reads: CASSVGTRTEAFF.